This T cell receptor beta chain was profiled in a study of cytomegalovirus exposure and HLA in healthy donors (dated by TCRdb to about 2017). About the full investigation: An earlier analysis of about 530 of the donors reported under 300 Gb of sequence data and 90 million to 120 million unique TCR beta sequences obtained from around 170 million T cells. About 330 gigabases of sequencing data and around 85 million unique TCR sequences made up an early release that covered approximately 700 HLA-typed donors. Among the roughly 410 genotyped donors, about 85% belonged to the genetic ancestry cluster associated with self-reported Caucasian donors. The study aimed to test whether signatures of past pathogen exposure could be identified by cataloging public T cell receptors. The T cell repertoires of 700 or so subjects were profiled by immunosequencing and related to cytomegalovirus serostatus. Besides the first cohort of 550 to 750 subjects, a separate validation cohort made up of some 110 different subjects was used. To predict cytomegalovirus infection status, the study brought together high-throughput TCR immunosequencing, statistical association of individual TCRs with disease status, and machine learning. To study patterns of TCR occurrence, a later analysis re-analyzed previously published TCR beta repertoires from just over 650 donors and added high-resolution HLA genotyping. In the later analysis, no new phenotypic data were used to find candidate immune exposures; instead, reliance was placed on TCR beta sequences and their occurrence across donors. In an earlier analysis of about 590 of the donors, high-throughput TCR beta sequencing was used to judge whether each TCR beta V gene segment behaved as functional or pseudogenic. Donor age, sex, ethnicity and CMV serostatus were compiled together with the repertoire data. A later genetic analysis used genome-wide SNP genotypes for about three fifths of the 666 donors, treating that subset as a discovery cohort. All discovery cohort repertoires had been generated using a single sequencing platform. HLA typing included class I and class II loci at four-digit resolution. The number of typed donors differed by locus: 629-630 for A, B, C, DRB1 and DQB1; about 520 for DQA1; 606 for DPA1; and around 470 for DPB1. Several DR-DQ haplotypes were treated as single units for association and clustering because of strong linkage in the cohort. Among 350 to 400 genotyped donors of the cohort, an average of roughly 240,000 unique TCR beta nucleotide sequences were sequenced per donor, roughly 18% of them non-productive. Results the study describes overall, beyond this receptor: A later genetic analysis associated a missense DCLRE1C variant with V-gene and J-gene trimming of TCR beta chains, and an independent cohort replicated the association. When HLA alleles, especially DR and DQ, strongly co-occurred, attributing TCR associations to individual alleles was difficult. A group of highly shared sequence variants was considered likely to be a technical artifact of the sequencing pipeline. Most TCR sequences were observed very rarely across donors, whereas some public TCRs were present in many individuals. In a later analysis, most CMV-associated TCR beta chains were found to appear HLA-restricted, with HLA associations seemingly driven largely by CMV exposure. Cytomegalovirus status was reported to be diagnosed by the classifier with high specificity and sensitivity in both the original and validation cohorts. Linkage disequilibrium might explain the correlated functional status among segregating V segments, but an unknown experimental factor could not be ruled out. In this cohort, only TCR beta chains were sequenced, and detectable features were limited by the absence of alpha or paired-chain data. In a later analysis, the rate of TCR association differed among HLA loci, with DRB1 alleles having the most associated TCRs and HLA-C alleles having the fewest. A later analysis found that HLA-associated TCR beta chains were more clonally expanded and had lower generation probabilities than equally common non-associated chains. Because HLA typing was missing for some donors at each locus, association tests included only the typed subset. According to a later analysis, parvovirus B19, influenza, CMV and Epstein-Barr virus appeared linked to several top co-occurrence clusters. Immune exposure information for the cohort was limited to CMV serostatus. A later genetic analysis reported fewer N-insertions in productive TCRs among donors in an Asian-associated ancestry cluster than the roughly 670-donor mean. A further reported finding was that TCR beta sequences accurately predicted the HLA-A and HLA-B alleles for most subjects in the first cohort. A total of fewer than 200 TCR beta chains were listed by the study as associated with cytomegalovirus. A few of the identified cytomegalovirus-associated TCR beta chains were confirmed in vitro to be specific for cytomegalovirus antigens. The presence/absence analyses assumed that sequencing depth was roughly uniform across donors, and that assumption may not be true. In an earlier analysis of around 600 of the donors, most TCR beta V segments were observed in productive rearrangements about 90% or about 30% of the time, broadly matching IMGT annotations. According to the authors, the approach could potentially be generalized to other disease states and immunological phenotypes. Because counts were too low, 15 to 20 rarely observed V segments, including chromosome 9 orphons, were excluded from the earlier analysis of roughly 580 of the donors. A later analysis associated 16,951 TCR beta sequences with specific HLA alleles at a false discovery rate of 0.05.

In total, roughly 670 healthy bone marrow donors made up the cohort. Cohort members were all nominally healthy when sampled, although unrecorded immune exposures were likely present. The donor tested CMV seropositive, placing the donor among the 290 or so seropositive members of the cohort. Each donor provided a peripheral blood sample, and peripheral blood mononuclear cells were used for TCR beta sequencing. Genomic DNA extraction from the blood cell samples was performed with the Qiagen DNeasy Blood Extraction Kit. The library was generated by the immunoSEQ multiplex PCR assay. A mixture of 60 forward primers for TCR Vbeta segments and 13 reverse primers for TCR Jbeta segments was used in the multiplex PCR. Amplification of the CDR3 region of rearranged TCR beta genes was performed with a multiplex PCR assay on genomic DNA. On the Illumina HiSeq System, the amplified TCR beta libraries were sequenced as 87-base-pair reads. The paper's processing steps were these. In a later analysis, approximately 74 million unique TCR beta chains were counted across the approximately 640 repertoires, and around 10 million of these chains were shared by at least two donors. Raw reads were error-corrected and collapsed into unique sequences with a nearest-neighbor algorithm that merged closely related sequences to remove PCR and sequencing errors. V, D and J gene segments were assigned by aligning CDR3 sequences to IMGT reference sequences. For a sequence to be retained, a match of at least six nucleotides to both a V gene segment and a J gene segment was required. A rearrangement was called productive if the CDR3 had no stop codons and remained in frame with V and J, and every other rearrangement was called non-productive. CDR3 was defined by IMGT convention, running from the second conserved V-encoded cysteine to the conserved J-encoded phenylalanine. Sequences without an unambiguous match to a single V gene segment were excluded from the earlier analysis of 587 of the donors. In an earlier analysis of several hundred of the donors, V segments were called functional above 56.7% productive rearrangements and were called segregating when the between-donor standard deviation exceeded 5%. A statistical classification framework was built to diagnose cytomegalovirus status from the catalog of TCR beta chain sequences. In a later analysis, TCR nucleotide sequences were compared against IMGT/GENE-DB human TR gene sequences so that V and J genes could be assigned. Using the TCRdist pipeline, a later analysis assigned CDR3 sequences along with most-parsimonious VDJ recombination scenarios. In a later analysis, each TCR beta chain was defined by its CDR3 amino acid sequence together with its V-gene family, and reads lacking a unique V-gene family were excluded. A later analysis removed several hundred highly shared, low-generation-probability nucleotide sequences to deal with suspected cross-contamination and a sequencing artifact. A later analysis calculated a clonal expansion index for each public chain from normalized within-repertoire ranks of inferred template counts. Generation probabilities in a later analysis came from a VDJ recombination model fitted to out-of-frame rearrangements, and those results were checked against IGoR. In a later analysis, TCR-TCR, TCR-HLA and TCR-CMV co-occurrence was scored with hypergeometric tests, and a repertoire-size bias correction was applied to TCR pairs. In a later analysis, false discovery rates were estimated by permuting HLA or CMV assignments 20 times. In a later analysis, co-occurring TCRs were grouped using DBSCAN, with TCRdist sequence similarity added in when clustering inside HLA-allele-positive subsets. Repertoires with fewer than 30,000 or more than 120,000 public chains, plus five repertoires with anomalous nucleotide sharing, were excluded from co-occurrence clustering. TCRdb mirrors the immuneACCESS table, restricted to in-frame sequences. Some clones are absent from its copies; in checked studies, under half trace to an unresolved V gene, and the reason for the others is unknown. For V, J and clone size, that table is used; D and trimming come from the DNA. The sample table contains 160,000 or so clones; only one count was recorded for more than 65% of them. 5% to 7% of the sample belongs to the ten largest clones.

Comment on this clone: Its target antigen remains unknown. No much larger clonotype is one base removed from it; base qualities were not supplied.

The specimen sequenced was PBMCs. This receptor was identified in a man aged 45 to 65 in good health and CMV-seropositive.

The CDR3 reads CASSESEEANRDTGELFF. The bases are TGTGCCAGCAGTGAAAGCGAGGAGGCAAACCGGGACACCGGGGAGCTGTTTTTT. Here the chain combines TRBV2 and TRBJ2-2; the D gene is perhaps TRBD2, on 5 matching bases. Reading from cysteine to phenylalanine, the CDR3 counts 18 amino acids. The only DNA kept is the CDR3, 54 bases in frame from the first base. CDR1 SNHLY and CDR2 FYNNEI are derived from the germline V gene. The V and J ends are trimmed by 2 bases and 3 bases, leaving 19 bases between them.